These T cell receptor beta chains were read from a single sample in a study of blood T cells in healthy people across ages. MiXCR was run by TCRdb on the 5' RACE reads, yielding one entry per CDR3 protein. This sample yields roughly 680,000 distinct CDR3 sequences, of which around 52% are seen a single time; approximately 13% belongs to the top ten. Material: blood. The receptors originated from a woman older than 75 in good health. Both conserved end residues are part of each CDR3. Fields, in order: J gene, clone size, CDR3 length, V gene, D gene, CDR3 DNA, CDR3 protein. D genes are given only for firm matches. Clone size is shown for a subset of rows, as once, few, many or a class of expanded clone.

j_gene: TRBJ2-3
abundance: -
len: 16
v_gene: TRBV12-3/TRBV12-4
d_gene: -
CDR3nt: TGTGCCAGCTCCCCGGTCTGGGGTTCTAGCACAGATACGCAGTATTTT
CDR3aa: CASSPVWGSSTDTQYF

j_gene: TRBJ1-5
abundance: many
len: 15
v_gene: TRBV12-3/TRBV12-4
d_gene: -
CDR3nt: TGTGCCAGCAGTTTCGCCGGGGAGGGAGAACAGCCCCAGCATTTT
CDR3aa: CASSFAGEGEQPQHF

j_gene: TRBJ2-1
abundance: -
len: 16
v_gene: TRBV6-5
d_gene: TRBD2
CDR3nt: TGTGCCAGCAGTAAATTGGGACTAGCGGACGACAATGAGCAGTTCTTC
CDR3aa: CASSKLGLADDNEQFF

j_gene: TRBJ2-3
abundance: -
len: 16
v_gene: TRBV4-1
d_gene: TRBD2
CDR3nt: TGCGCCAGCAGTCAAGCACCGGGACTAGCGGCAGATACGCAGTATTTT
CDR3aa: CASSQAPGLAADTQYF

j_gene: TRBJ1-2
abundance: -
len: 14
v_gene: TRBV7-9
d_gene: -
CDR3nt: TGTGCCAGCAGCTTAGTTGGCGCTAACTATGGCTACACCTTC
CDR3aa: CASSLVGANYGYTF

j_gene: TRBJ2-7
abundance: -
len: 14
v_gene: TRBV7-9
d_gene: TRBD1
CDR3nt: TGTGCCAGCAGGCCGGGACAGGGACCCTACGAGCAGTACTTC
CDR3aa: CASRPGQGPYEQYF

j_gene: TRBJ2-1
abundance: -
len: 16
v_gene: TRBV30
d_gene: TRBD1
CDR3nt: TGTGCCTGGAGTAAACAGGGGGCGTTGGGACCCAATGAGCAGTTCTTC
CDR3aa: CAWSKQGALGPNEQFF

j_gene: TRBJ1-1
abundance: once
len: 13
v_gene: TRBV25-1
d_gene: -
CDR3nt: TGTGCCAGCAGTGTGTCTCGCAGCACTGAAGCTTTCTTT
CDR3aa: CASSVSRSTEAFF

j_gene: TRBJ1-5
abundance: -
len: 15
v_gene: TRBV28
d_gene: TRBD1
CDR3nt: TGTGCCAGCAGGTGGGACAGCATCGGGGATCAGCCCCAGCATTTT
CDR3aa: CASRWDSIGDQPQHF

j_gene: TRBJ2-5
abundance: many
len: 13
v_gene: TRBV25-1
d_gene: -
CDR3nt: TGTGCCACCCTCGGTATGAGACAAGAGACCCAGTACTTC
CDR3aa: CATLGMRQETQYF

j_gene: TRBJ2-6
abundance: many
len: 17
v_gene: TRBV12-3/TRBV12-4
d_gene: TRBD1
CDR3nt: TGTGCCAGCAGTCCCGGGACAGGGCCTTCTGGGGCCAACGTCCTGACTTTC
CDR3aa: CASSPGTGPSGANVLTF

j_gene: TRBJ2-1
abundance: many
len: 14
v_gene: TRBV6-6
d_gene: -
CDR3nt: TGTGCCAGCAGTTACGGGGCTGCCTACAATGAGCAGTTCTTC
CDR3aa: CASSYGAAYNEQFF

j_gene: TRBJ2-4
abundance: few
len: 15
v_gene: TRBV6-2/TRBV6-3
d_gene: -
CDR3nt: TGTGCCAGCAGTTACGAGTGGGTAGCCAAAAACATTCAGTACTTC
CDR3aa: CASSYEWVAKNIQYF

j_gene: TRBJ1-6
abundance: -
len: 15
v_gene: TRBV11-3
d_gene: -
CDR3nt: TGTGCCAGCAGCTCCGGAGGGGTGGGTAATTCACCCCTCCACTTT
CDR3aa: CASSSGGVGNSPLHF

j_gene: TRBJ1-5
abundance: few
len: 15
v_gene: TRBV7-2
d_gene: -
CDR3nt: TGTGCCAGCAGCCCTAGTGGCCAGCTCAATCAGCCCCAGCATTTT
CDR3aa: CASSPSGQLNQPQHF

j_gene: TRBJ2-1
abundance: few
len: 13
v_gene: TRBV7-9
d_gene: -
CDR3nt: TGTGCCAGCAGCGTAGGGGGGCACAATGAGCAGTTCTTC
CDR3aa: CASSVGGHNEQFF

j_gene: TRBJ2-5
abundance: many
len: 13
v_gene: TRBV19
d_gene: -
CDR3nt: TGTGCCAGTAGTCAAGGGCCAGCAGAGACCCAGTACTTC
CDR3aa: CASSQGPAETQYF